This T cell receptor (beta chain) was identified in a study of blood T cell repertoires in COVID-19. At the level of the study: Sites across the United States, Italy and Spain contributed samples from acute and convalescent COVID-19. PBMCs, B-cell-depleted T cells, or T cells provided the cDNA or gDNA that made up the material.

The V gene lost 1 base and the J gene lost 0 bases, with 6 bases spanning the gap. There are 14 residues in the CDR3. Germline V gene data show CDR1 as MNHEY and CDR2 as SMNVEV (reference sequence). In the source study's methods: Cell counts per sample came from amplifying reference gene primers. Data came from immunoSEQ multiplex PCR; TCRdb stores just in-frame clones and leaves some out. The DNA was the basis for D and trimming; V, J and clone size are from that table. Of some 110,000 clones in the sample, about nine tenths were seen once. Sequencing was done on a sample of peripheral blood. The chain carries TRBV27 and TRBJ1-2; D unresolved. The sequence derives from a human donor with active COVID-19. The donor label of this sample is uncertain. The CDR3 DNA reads TGTGCCAGCAGTTTATGGGCAGCTAACTATGGCTACACCTTC. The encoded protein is CASSLWAANYGYTF.